The T cell receptor beta chain described here comes from a study of T-cell reconstitution after alpha-beta-depleted transplantation in children. Study-wide points: Diversity and T-cell counts at one year after transplant derived mostly from new T cells. Approximately two months post-transplant, alpha-beta T cells reportedly originated from several hundred expanded graft clones. Certain patients had high TCRbeta diversity at day 60, and it came from recipient T cells and thymic progenitors that survived.

A library of TCRbeta sequences, prepared with unique molecular identifiers, was generated. MiXCR, run by TCRdb on the PCR reads, gives a single entry per CDR3 protein. The sample contains 700,000 to 950,000 distinct CDR3 sequences, less than 20% of which appear only once. This clonotype appeared a few times. Its antigen is not known. The V gene lost 2 bases and the J gene lost 4 bases, with 18 bases spanning the gap. The germline CDR1 and CDR2 sequences are DFQATT and SNEGSKA (reference sequence). The CDR3 is 15 residues long. V gene TRBV20-1 combines with J gene TRBJ2-7, with TRBD2 as a possible D gene (6 bases). Sample: PBMCs, mostly from graft donor cells, taken 360 days after TCRalphabeta/CD19-depleted stem cell transplant. The sequence was obtained from a male patient younger than 18 who had a stem cell transplant for acute lymphoblastic leukemia, so the T cells may come from the graft donor. Here the CDR3 DNA reads TGCAGTGCTAGATCCCAGTCGGGACTTACTTACGAGCAGTACTTC. Translated, it gives CSARSQSGLTYEQYF.